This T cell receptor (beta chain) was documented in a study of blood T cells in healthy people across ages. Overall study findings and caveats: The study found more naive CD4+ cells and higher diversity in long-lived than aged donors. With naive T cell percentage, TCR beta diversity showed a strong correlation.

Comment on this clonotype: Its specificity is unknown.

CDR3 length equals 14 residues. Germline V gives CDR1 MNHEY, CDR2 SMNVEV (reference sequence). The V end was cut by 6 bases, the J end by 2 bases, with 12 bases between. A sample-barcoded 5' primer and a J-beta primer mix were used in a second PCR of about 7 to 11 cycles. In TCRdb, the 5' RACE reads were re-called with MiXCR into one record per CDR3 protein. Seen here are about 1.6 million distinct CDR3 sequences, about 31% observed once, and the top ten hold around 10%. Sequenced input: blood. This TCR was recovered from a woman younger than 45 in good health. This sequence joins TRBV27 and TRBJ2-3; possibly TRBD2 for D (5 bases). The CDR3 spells CASRGAEPTDTQYF. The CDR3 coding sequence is TGTGCCAGCAGAGGAGCGGAGCCCACAGATACGCAGTATTTT.